The 24 T cell receptor beta chains below were found in one sample sequenced in a study of PD-1 blockade in classical Hodgkin lymphoma. Brentuximab vedotin exposure varied, and every patient relapsed after autologous stem cell transplantation. Some clones are missing from TCRdb's copy, which holds only in-frame ones; the method was immunoSEQ multiplex PCR. The sample shows about 19,000 clones, roughly 83% of them seen only once. The input for sequencing was peripheral blood mononuclear cells (PBMCs), taken before the second cycle of nivolumab. These receptors originate from a human donor with classical Hodgkin lymphoma.

V is TRBV7-9 and J is TRBJ2-7; 7 positions agree with TRBD1. CDR3 length equals 15 residues. V was clipped by 1 base and J by 5 bases; unmatched bases: 8. Per germline, CDR1 SEHNR and CDR2 FQNEAQ (reference sequence). Here the CDR3 DNA reads TGTGCCAGCAGCTTAGACCTAGGGGGCTGGAACGAGCAGTACTTC. This translates into CASSLDLGGWNEQYF. The variable domain in full, with the rest retrieved from reference TRBV7-9 and TRBJ2-7, is DTGVSQNPRHKITKRGQNVTFRCDPISEHNRLYWYRQTLGQGPEFLTYFQNEAQLEKSRLLSDRFSAERPKGSFSTLEIQRTEQGDSAMYLCASSLDLGGWNEQYFGPGTRLTVT.

The rearrangement uses TRBV5-6 and TRBJ1-2; D possibly corresponds to TRBD1 (5 bases). In germline, CDR1 is SGHDT, CDR2 YYEEEE. The CDR3 spans 12 residues. V was cut by 0 bases and J by 8 bases, with 8 bases left in between. The CDR3 protein is CASSLVRDGYTF. In nucleotides, the CDR3 is TGTGCCAGCAGCTTGGTCAGGGACGGCTACACCTTC.

The gene calls are TRBV5-6 and TRBJ2-5; TRBD2 matches 14 bases. J lost 0 bases, V lost 4 bases, and 2 bases had no gene match. Germline CDR1 SGHDT, CDR2 YYEEEE. The CDR3 is 16 amino acids. CDR3 residues: CASSRTSGRYQETQYF. DNA for the CDR3: TGTGCCAGCAGCAGGACTAGCGGGAGGTACCAAGAGACCCAGTACTTC.

J is TRBJ1-4 and V is TRBV4-3, with D possibly matching TRBD1 (5 bases). Trimming took 4 bases from V and 14 from J, leaving 20 bases between them. CDR3 length equals 14 residues. Germline loops: CDR1 LGHNA, CDR2 YSLEER. As DNA, the CDR3 is TGCGCCAGCAGCCCCTATGTATATACCGGGACGCTGTTTTTT. Protein: CASSPYVYTGTLFF.

This chain uses TRBV11-3 with TRBJ2-7; tentative D call: TRBD2 (6 bases). Trimming stripped 2 bases from V and 0 bases from J, with 14 bases between. CDR3 size: 16 residues. CDR1 SGHNT and CDR2 YENEEA come from the germline V gene. CDR3 coding DNA: TGTGCCAGCAGCTTAACCGGGAGCCCCAGCTCCTACGAGCAGTACTTC. Its translation is CASSLTGSPSSYEQYF.

The chain links TRBV5-1 to TRBJ1-4, with 10 bases that match TRBD1. CDR3 size: 14 residues. V gave up 5 bases and J gave up 7 bases; unmatched junction bases: 5. CDR1 is SGHRS, CDR2 YFSETQ, per germline. The CDR3 DNA reads TGCGCCAGCAGGTCCGGGACAGGGGCTGAAAAACTGTTTTTT. Protein: CASRSGTGAEKLFF.

This chain joins TRBV9 and TRBJ1-2; possibly TRBD1 for D (5 bases). The germline V gene encodes CDR1 SGDLS and CDR2 YYNGEE. CDR3 length equals 16 residues. Trimming left V 0 bases short and J 4 bases short, with 16 bases between. The CDR3 nucleotides read TGTGCCAGCAGCGTAGAGTCCGGGACCCGGGTCTATGGCTACACCTTC. It is translated as CASSVESGTRVYGYTF.

The chain has TRBV5-1 and TRBJ2-2, with unresolved D. Trimming took 1 base from V and 6 from J, leaving 7 bases between them. The CDR3 runs 13 residues. The germline gives CDR1 SGHRS, CDR2 YFSETQ. This chain's CDR3 is CASSLSSPGELFF. The CDR3 region has the DNA TGCGCCAGCAGCTTGAGTAGCCCCGGGGAGCTGTTTTTT.

The CDR3 DNA follows: TGTGCCAGTAGTATTATAAGGGGATACAATGAGCAGTTCTTC. Residues: CASSIIRGYNEQFF. The chain joins TRBV19 to TRBJ2-1; D possibly corresponds to TRBD1 (5 bases). Trimming removed 3 bases from V and 4 bases from J, with 10 bases in between. The CDR3 covers 14 residues. Per the germline V gene, CDR1 is LNHDA and CDR2 is SQIVND (reference sequence).

V is TRBV6-6 and J is TRBJ1-1, with D possibly being TRBD1 (5 bases). The ends were cut back, 0 bases at V and 2 bases at J, with 13 bases in the middle. Germline V gene sequence: CDR1 MNHNY, CDR2 SVGAGI (reference sequence). CDR3 size: 16 residues. CDR3 protein: CASSYSPVGGNTEAFF. CDR3 nucleotide sequence: TGTGCCAGCAGTTACTCGCCCGTCGGGGGAAACACTGAAGCTTTCTTT.

The V call is TRBV29-1, the J call TRBJ1-3; no firm D call. The CDR3 has 13 residues. Germline V gene lookup returns CDR1 SQVTM and CDR2 ANQGSEA. Trimming removed 6 bases from V and 0 bases from J, with 9 bases in between. CDR3 in DNA: TGCAGCGTGGGATATAGCTCTGGAAACACCATATATTTT. This sequence encodes CSVGYSSGNTIYF.

The chain carries TRBV5-6 and TRBJ2-1, with 9 nucleotides matching TRBD2. CDR3 size: 17 residues. Trimming removed 0 bases from V and 4 bases from J; junction bases left unmatched: 8. Germline V gives CDR1 SGHDT, CDR2 YYEEEE. This chain's CDR3 is CASSLDPSGVAYNEQFF. The CDR3 coding sequence is TGTGCCAGCAGCTTGGATCCTAGCGGGGTAGCTTACAATGAGCAGTTCTTC.

The V gene is TRBV2, the J gene TRBJ1-2, with D unclear. Germline assignment: CDR1 SNHLY and CDR2 FYNNEI. The CDR3 contains 13 residues. V was cut by 6 bases and J by 4 bases, with 12 bases left in between. CDR3 sequence: CASSVLQIYGYTF. The CDR3 bases are TGTGCCAGCAGCGTCTTACAGATCTATGGCTACACCTTC.

As concerns this clone: One end of the junction fails to match germline, which may point to a read error. V gene TRBV5-4 combines with J gene TRBJ1-1; a weak D match, TRBD1 (5 bases). Germline CDR1 and CDR2: SGHNT and YYREEE (reference sequence). The CDR3 sequence is 14 residues long. CDR3 in DNA: TGTGCCAGCACCTTGTGGGGGTTCGGCACTGAAGCTTTCTTT. This translates into CASTLWGFGTEAFF.

V and J are TRBV19 and TRBJ1-5; TRBD1 matches 7 bases. This CDR3 has 14 residues. The V segment lost 5 bases and the J segment 9 bases; nucleotides outside the gene matches: 10. Germline V gene sequence: CDR1 LNHDA, CDR2 SQIVND (reference sequence). CDR3 residues: CASSDGTAHRPQHF. CDR3 nucleotides: TGTGCCAGTAGTGATGGGACAGCCCACAGGCCCCAGCATTTT.

V usage is TRBV11-3 and J usage is TRBJ2-5; possible D gene TRBD1, 6 bases. Germline V gives CDR1 SGHNT, CDR2 YENEEA. The CDR3 consists of 15 residues. With 1 base removed from V and 4 bases from J, the gap between germline ends came to 13 bases. The CDR3 loop is CASSLGRGRGETQYF. The CDR3 DNA is TGTGCCAGCAGCTTAGGCAGGGGTCGTGGAGAGACCCAGTACTTC.

The DNA of the CDR3 is TGTGCCAGCAGCTTAGTATCCCCCCGGACAGGGAGGTTGCCCCACACCGGGGAGCTGTTTTTT. Amino acid sequence: CASSLVSPRTGRLPHTGELFF. V gene TRBV13 combines with J gene TRBJ2-2; 8 bases fit TRBD1. The V gene end was trimmed by 1 base and the J gene end by 3 bases; junction bases not matched to a gene: 19. The CDR3 is 21 residues long. CDR1 is PRHDT and CDR2 is FYEKMQ in the germline V gene (reference sequence). Supplemented by reference TRBV13 and TRBJ2-2, the full variable domain reads AAGVIQSPRHLIKEKRETATLKCYPIPRHDTVYWYQQGPGQDPQFLISFYEKMQSDKGSIPDRFSAQQFSDYHSELNMSSLELGDSALYFCASSLVSPRTGRLPHTGELFFGEGSRLTVL.

The V and J genes are TRBV11-3 and TRBJ2-7; 7 bases map to TRBD1. CDR3 size: 16 residues. Germline lookup yields CDR1 SGHNT and CDR2 YENEEA. V was pared by 0 bases and J by 1 base, with 6 bases of the junction left unmatched. The CDR3 loop is CASSLDGGQTSYEQYF. The CDR3 bases are TGTGCCAGCAGCTTAGATGGGGGACAGACGTCCTACGAGCAGTACTTC.

This clone has a handful of counts. Here the CDR3 DNA reads TGTGCCAGCCAGCACAGGCCCCTATCCTACGAGCAGTACTTC. It codes for CASQHRPLSYEQYF. The genes are TRBV6-5 and TRBJ2-7; possibly TRBD1 for D (5 bases). The V end lost 8 bases, the J end lost 1 base, and 15 bases lay between the germline ends. Germline V CDR1 and CDR2: MNHEY, SVGAGI. The CDR3 is 14 amino acids.

This clone was observed a few times. This chain uses TRBV5-1 with TRBJ2-2; D gene uncertain. The germline V gene encodes CDR1 SGHRS and CDR2 YFSETQ. The CDR3 spans 11 residues. Deletions cut 5 bases from V and 6 bases from J, with 5 bases between. The CDR3 bases are TGCGCCAGCAGTAAGGCCGGGGAGCTGTTTTTT. It is translated as CASSKAGELFF.

The chain couples TRBV6-5 to TRBJ2-1; D gene unclear. CDR1 is MNHEY and CDR2 is SVGAGI in the germline V gene. This CDR3 region has 12 residues. Trimming left V 2 bases short and J 5 bases short, with 4 bases between. The CDR3 spells CASSYKDNEQFF. CDR3 DNA sequence: TGTGCCAGCAGTTACAAAGACAATGAGCAGTTCTTC.

The chain recombines TRBV7-2 with TRBJ1-2, with 10 positions matching TRBD1. The V segment lost 5 bases and the J segment 7 bases; nucleotides outside the gene matches: 10. The germline gives CDR1 SGHTA, CDR2 FQGNSA. CDR3 size: 15 residues. The CDR3, as DNA: TGTGCCAGCAGCCCCGGACAGGGGGGAGCGGGTGGCTACACCTTC. Amino acid sequence: CASSPGQGGAGGYTF.

This sequence joins TRBV4-3 and TRBJ1-4; 10 bases align to TRBD1. CDR1 and CDR2 (germline): LGHNA, YSLEER. The CDR3 sequence is 16 residues long. Trimming took 0 bases from V and 5 from J; bases not matched to a gene: 3. CDR3 sequence: CASSQETGQGNEKLFF. The CDR3 coding sequence is TGCGCCAGCAGCCAAGAAACGGGACAGGGGAATGAAAAACTGTTTTTT.

The chain joins TRBV14 to TRBJ1-4, with no clear D. CDR1 is SGHDN and CDR2 is FVKESK in the germline V gene. Trimming pared 2 bases from V and 5 bases from J, leaving 0 bases between. The CDR3 consists of 11 residues. The DNA for the CDR3 is TGTGCCAGCAGCCAAAATGAAAAACTGTTTTTT. This codes for CASSQNEKLFF.